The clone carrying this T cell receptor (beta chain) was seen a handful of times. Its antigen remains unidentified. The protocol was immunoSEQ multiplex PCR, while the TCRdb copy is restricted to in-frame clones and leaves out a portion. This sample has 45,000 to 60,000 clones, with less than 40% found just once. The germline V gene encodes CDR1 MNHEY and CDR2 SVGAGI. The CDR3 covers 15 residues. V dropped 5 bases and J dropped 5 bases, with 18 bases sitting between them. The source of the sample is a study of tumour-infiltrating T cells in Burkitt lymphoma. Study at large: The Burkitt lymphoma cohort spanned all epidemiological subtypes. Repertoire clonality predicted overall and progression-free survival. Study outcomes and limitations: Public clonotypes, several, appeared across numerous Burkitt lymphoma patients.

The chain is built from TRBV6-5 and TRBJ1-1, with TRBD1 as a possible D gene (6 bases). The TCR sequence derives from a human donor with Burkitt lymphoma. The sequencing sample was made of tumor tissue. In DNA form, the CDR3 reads TGTGCCAGCAGTCTTAACAACAGGGAACGGACTGAAGCTTTCTTT. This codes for CASSLNNRERTEAFF.